This TCR beta chain was identified during a study of shared clonotypes between healthy human individuals. As for the study in general: Contributing individuals were a couple of females and three males aged 18 to 49. Per-donor plates numbered three CD4 naive, three CD4 memory, two CD8 naive and one CD8 memory. Study-level findings and limits: Sampling involved blood alone; tissue repertoires likely differ.

Method: immunoSEQ multiplex PCR; TCRdb's copy keeps in-frame clones and lacks some. This repertoire shows 1.5 million to 2.5 million clones, 85% to 95% found once; its top ten account for 0.9% to 1.5%. Only CD45RO-negative cells positively selected for CCR7 counted as naive CD8 cells, so terminally differentiated effector memory CD45RA+ cells were excluded. Remarks on this clone: Its antigen remains unknown.

Germline V gene sequence: CDR1 SGDLS, CDR2 YYNGEE. The CDR3 has 15 amino acids. V trimming: 3 bases; J trimming: 1 base; junction bases outside the gene matches: 4. The genes are TRBV9 and TRBJ2-1; 7 nucleotides agree with TRBD2. The TCR sequence derives from a man aged 18-30 years in good health. Sequencing was done on a sample of naive CD8+ T cells sorted from blood. CDR3: CASSDPSGSYNEQFF. The CDR3 nucleotides are TGTGCCAGCAGCGACCCTAGCGGATCCTACAATGAGCAGTTCTTC.